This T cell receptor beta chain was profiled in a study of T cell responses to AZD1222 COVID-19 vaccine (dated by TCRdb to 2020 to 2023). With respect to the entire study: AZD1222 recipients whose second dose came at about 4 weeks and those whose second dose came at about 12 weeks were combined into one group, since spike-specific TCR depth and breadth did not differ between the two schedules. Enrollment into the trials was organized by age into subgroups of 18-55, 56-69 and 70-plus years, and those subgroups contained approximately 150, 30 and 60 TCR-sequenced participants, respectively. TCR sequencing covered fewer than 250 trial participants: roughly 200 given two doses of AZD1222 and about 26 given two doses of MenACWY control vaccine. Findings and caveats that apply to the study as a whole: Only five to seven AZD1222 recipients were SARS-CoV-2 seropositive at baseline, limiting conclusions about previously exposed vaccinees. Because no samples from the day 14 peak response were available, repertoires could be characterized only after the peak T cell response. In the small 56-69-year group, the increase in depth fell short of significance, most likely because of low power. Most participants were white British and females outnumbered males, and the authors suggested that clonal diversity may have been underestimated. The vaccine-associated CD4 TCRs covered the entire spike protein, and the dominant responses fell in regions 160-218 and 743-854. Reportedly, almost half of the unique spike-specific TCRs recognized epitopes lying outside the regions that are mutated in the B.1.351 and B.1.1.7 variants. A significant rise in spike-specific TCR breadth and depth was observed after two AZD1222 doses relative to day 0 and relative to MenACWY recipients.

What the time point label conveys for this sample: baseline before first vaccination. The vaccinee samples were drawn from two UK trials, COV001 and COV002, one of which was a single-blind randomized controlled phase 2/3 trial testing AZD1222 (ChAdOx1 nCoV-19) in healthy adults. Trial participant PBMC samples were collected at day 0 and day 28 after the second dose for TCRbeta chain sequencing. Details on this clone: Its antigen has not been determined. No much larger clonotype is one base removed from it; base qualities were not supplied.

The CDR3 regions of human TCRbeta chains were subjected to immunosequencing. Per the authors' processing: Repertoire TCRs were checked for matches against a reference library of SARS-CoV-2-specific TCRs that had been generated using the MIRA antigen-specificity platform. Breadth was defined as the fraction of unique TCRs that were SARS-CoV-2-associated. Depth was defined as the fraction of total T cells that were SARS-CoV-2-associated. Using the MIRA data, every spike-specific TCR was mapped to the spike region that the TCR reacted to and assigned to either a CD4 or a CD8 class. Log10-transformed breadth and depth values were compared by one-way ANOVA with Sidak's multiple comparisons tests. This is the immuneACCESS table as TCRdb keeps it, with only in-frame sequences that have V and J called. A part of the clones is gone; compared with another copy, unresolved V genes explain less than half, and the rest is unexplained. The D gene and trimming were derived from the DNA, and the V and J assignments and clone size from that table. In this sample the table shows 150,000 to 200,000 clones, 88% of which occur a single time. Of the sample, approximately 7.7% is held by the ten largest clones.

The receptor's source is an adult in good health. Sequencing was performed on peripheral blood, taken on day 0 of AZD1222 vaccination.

The bases read TGCGCCAGCAGCCAAGACAGGGACAGGACCTTAGTCACTGAAGCTTTCTTT. It encodes CASSQDRDRTLVTEAFF. In this chain, TRBV4-1 is recombined with TRBJ1-1; 8 bases in between match TRBD1. From the germline V gene, CDR1 is MGHRA and CDR2 is YSYEKL. From cysteine to phenylalanine, the CDR3 is 17 amino acids long. Just the 51-base CDR3 DNA is kept, in frame starting at base 1. V ends up 0 bases short and J 4 bases short, with an unmatched junction base count of 10.